One and the same sample provided the 28 T cell receptor beta chains below, sequenced in a study of blood T cell repertoires in COVID-19. TCRdb keeps only in-frame clones here, not all; method: immunoSEQ multiplex PCR. The sample lists approximately 260,000 clones, around 89% occurring once. Sequenced: PBMCs or T cells enriched from blood (not recorded which). These receptors were collected from a woman aged 40 to 49 with acute COVID-19.

The gene calls are TRBV29-1 and TRBJ1-1, with a tentative D call TRBD1 (6 bases). V shed 6 bases and J shed 2 bases, with 13 bases lying between them. Germline V lookup: CDR1 SQVTM, CDR2 ANQGSEA. The CDR3 is 13 amino acids. This chain's CDR3 is CSVRQGLNTEAFF. The CDR3 nucleotides are TGCAGCGTCCGCCAGGGGCTCAACACTGAAGCTTTCTTT. Combining the CDR3 with reference TRBV29-1 and TRBJ1-1 gives the whole variable domain SAVISQKPSRDICQRGTSLTIQCQVDSQVTMMFWYRQQPGQSLTLIATANQGSEATYESGFVIDKFPISRPNLTFSTLTVSNMSPEDSSIYLCSVRQGLNTEAFFGQGTRLTVV.

This rearrangement joins TRBV24-1 to TRBJ1-1; 12 positions match TRBD1. There are 14 residues in the CDR3. Germline lookup yields CDR1 KGHDR and CDR2 SFDVKD. The trim removed 7 bases at V and 4 bases at J, leaving 3 bases unmatched. The CDR3 DNA is TGTGCCACCAGAGGGACAGGGGGCATCACTGAAGCTTTCTTT. It is translated as CATRGTGGITEAFF.

This clone is a singleton in its sample. This chain connects TRBV29-1 to TRBJ1-2; 11 bases line up with TRBD1. J lost 8 bases, V lost 8 bases, and 10 bases had no gene match. Per germline, CDR1 SQVTM and CDR2 ANQGSEA. The CDR3 contains 13 residues. The CDR3 protein is CSSVGQGALGYTF. The CDR3 DNA reads as TGCAGCTCTGTCGGACAGGGGGCGCTGGGCTACACCTTC.

The CDR3 DNA follows: TGTGCCTGGACTAGCGTTGCGGATGAGCAGTTCTTC. Protein sequence: CAWTSVADEQFF. The gene calls are TRBV30 and TRBJ2-1; D may be TRBD2 (6 bases). The germline V gene has CDR1 GTSNPN and CDR2 SVGIG (reference sequence). There are 12 residues in the CDR3. The germline V and J ends were trimmed by 4 bases and 8 bases, with 12 bases remaining between them.

The gene calls are TRBV5-1 and TRBJ2-1; 15 positions match TRBD2. The CDR3 spans 17 residues. Trimming at V came to 0 bases and at J to 4 bases, leaving 2 bases not matched to a gene. Germline loops: CDR1 SGHRS, CDR2 YFSETQ. CDR3 in DNA: TGCGCCAGCAGCTTGGAGGGACTAGCGGGAGGTTACAATGAGCAGTTCTTC. This codes for CASSLEGLAGGYNEQFF.

The chain links TRBV3-1 (or the pseudogene TRBV3-2) to TRBJ1-3; no clear D. Trimming shortened V by 4 bases and J by 1 base, and 11 bases separated the two germline ends. This CDR3 is 15 amino acids long. CDR1 and CDR2 (germline): LGHDT, YNNKEL (reference sequence). This CDR3 is CASSPQPGSGNTIYF. In nucleotides, the CDR3 is TGTGCCAGCAGCCCGCAACCCGGGTCTGGAAACACCATATATTTT.

The chain couples TRBV19 to TRBJ1-1, with D unclear. The CDR3 is made up of 12 amino acids. The germline V gene has CDR1 LNHDA and CDR2 SQIVND (reference sequence). Trimming cost V 3 bases and J 1 base, with 3 bases left between them. This CDR3 reads CASSMRNTEAFF. CDR3 nucleotide sequence: TGTGCCAGTAGTATGAGGAACACTGAAGCTTTCTTT.

The chain employs TRBV28 and TRBJ1-2; the D gene is possibly TRBD1 (5 bases). The CDR3 covers 16 residues. V dropped 1 base and J dropped 4 bases, with 16 bases sitting between them. Germline V CDR1 and CDR2: MDHEN, SYDVKM. The CDR3 sequence is CASSLLSGGEGYGYTF. The CDR3 DNA follows: TGTGCCAGCAGTTTATTGTCGGGGGGAGAGGGCTATGGCTACACCTTC.

This clone was recorded once. The chain uses TRBV5-1 and TRBJ2-3; 7 positions agree with TRBD1. Germline V gene sequence: CDR1 SGHRS, CDR2 YFSETQ. Trimming cost V 1 base and J 4 bases; bases outside gene matches: 3. This CDR3 is 14 amino acids long. As DNA, the CDR3 is TGCGCCAGCAGCTTGATGGGACAGTCAGATACGCAGTATTTT. It translates to CASSLMGQSDTQYF.

This clone was seen a single time. The rearrangement links TRBV7-9 to TRBJ1-2, with 9 bases aligning to TRBD1. Germline values: CDR1 SEHNR, CDR2 FQNEAQ (reference sequence). CDR3 size: 14 residues. Losses at the gene ends were 3 bases for V and 4 bases for J; bases not matched to a gene: 3. The DNA of the CDR3 is TGTGCCAGCAGCTTGGGGACAGGGACCTATGGCTACACCTTC. This encodes CASSLGTGTYGYTF.

This chain links TRBV29-1 with TRBJ1-2, with 10 bases that match TRBD1. The CDR3 spans 11 residues. V was pared by 6 bases and J by 8 bases, with 3 bases of the junction left unmatched. Germline V gene sequence: CDR1 SQVTM, CDR2 ANQGSEA. The CDR3 DNA sequence: TGCAGCGTAGGGACAGGGGTCGGCTACACCTTC. Its translation is CSVGTGVGYTF.

The J gene is TRBJ1-1, the V gene TRBV14, with 9 bases fitting TRBD1. This CDR3 spans 14 amino acids. CDR1 is SGHDN and CDR2 is FVKESK in the germline V gene. Trimming cost V 4 bases and J 10 bases; bases outside gene matches: 10. The CDR3 spells CASSRTGTGIRAFF. CDR3 bases: TGTGCCAGCAGCCGTACCGGGACAGGGATTAGAGCTTTCTTT.

A single count supports this clone. J is TRBJ1-1 and V is TRBV19, with D maybe TRBD1 (6 bases). From germline, CDR1 is LNHDA and CDR2 SQIVND (reference sequence). V shed 7 bases and J shed 1 base, with 16 bases lying between them. This CDR3 is built from 15 residues. CDR3 in amino acids: CASKINREGNTEAFF. DNA for the CDR3: TGTGCCAGTAAGATTAACAGGGAGGGGAACACTGAAGCTTTCTTT.

As for this clone: Other DNA sequences in the same sample also yield this CDR3. This chain links TRBV19 with TRBJ1-2; the D is unclear. There are 13 residues in the CDR3. Trimming pared 3 bases from V and 5 bases from J, leaving 10 bases between. CDR1 is LNHDA, CDR2 SQIVND, per germline (reference sequence). CDR3 sequence (DNA): TGTGCCAGTAGTATGCGGGAGGGTTATGGCTACACCTTC. Its protein is CASSMREGYGYTF.

V usage is TRBV4-2 and J usage is TRBJ2-1, with 8 bases matching TRBD2. The CDR3 covers 18 residues. CDR1 and CDR2 (germline): LGHNA, YNFKEQ. The V segment lost 4 bases and the J segment 4 bases; nucleotides outside the gene matches: 15. The CDR3 region is CASSPLLLAGPKYNEQFF. For the CDR3, the DNA is TGTGCCAGCAGCCCTCTACTATTAGCGGGACCGAAGTACAATGAGCAGTTCTTC.

The chain has TRBV5-1 and TRBJ2-7; D perhaps matches TRBD1 (6 bases). Looked up from germline, CDR1 is SGHRS and CDR2 is YFSETQ. V lost 0 bases and J 7 bases, leaving 14 bases between the germline ends. CDR3 length: 14 residues. DNA for the CDR3: TGCGCCAGCAGCTTGGGCCGCAGGGGCGGGGAGCAGTACTTC. Translating it yields CASSLGRRGGEQYF.

The genes are TRBV27 and TRBJ1-1, with D unclear. CDR1 is MNHEY, CDR2 SMNVEV, per germline (reference sequence). The length of the CDR3 is 13 residues. Trimming removed 1 base from V and 7 bases from J, with 10 bases in between. CDR3 coding DNA: TGTGCCAGCAGTTTATTCGAGCGGGGTGAAGCTTTCTTT. Amino acid sequence: CASSLFERGEAFF.

V usage is TRBV7-9 and J usage is TRBJ1-2, with D tentatively TRBD1 (6 bases). This CDR3 comprises 11 residues. The V gene's germline CDR1 is SEHNR and CDR2 FQNEAQ (reference sequence). Trimming left V 5 bases short and J 14 bases short, with 15 bases between. The CDR3 loop is CASSAAGALTF. The CDR3 DNA is TGTGCCAGCAGCGCCGCAGGGGCTCTGACCTTC.

This clone was counted a few times. The chain is built from TRBV11-3 and TRBJ1-3, with 7 bases lining up with TRBD1. This CDR3 region has 13 residues. V was clipped by 5 bases and J by 6 bases; unmatched bases: 4. Germline CDR1 reads SGHNT; CDR2 reads YENEEA. This CDR3 is CASSPGGLNTIYF. CDR3 sequence (DNA): TGTGCCAGCAGCCCAGGGGGATTAAACACCATATATTTT.

The J gene is TRBJ2-5, the V gene TRBV7-8, with 14 bases that match TRBD2. Germline trimming cut 0 bases from V and 2 bases from J; bases unmatched to any gene: 8. The CDR3 loop spans 19 amino acids. The germline CDR1 and CDR2 sequences are SGHVS and FQNEAQ. The CDR3 is CASSLAVGLAGGGQETQYF. The CDR3 nucleotides are TGTGCCAGCAGCTTAGCTGTTGGACTAGCGGGAGGAGGGCAAGAGACCCAGTACTTC. The full variable domain, completed using reference TRBV7-8 and TRBJ2-5, is GAGVSQSPRYKVAKRGQDVALRCDPISGHVSLFWYQQALGQGPEFLTYFQNEAQLDKSGLPSDRFFAERPEGSVSTLKIQRTQQEDSAVYLCASSLAVGLAGGGQETQYFGPGTRLLVL.

This chain links TRBV5-1 with TRBJ1-1; 7 bases are a match to TRBD1. CDR1 and CDR2 (germline): SGHRS, YFSETQ. The CDR3 runs to 13 residues. V was clipped by 7 bases and J by 6 bases; unmatched bases: 9. This CDR3 reads CASRADREAEAFF. Here the CDR3 DNA reads TGCGCCAGCCGAGCCGACAGGGAAGCTGAAGCTTTCTTT.

The gene calls are TRBV6-1 and TRBJ2-1, with 8 bases matching TRBD1. V trimming: 1 base; J trimming: 7 bases; junction bases outside the gene matches: 0. The CDR3 contains 13 residues. Germline CDR1 and CDR2: MNHNS and SASEGT. The CDR3 region is CASSEGDRNEQFF. For the CDR3, the DNA is TGTGCCAGCAGTGAAGGGGACAGGAATGAGCAGTTCTTC.

Here the CDR3 DNA reads TGCGCCAGCAGCCAAGCACGGGAGGGGAGCTATGGCTACACCTTC. Its translation is CASSQAREGSYGYTF. The V and J genes are TRBV4-3 and TRBJ1-2; TRBD1 might be the D (5 bases). Trimming took 1 base from V and 4 from J, leaving 13 bases between them. Germline lookup yields CDR1 LGHNA and CDR2 YSLEER. The CDR3 covers 15 residues.

The V gene is TRBV19, the J gene TRBJ2-7, with 7 bases lining up with TRBD1. From germline, CDR1 is LNHDA and CDR2 SQIVND (reference sequence). The CDR3 is 16 residues long. Unmatched junction bases numbered 14, after V lost 8 bases and J lost 1 base. The CDR3 nucleotides read TGTGCCAGTGGGACAGCCTATGTCATCCTTTCCTACGAGCAGTACGTC. This translates into CASGTAYVILSYEQYV.

This clone was recorded once. The chain uses TRBV28 and TRBJ2-7, with 14 bases that match TRBD2. The length of the CDR3 is 17 residues. V dropped 6 bases and J dropped 0; count of bases not matched to a gene: 7. Germline V gene data show CDR1 as MDHEN and CDR2 as SYDVKM. The CDR3: CASSSPGTSGSSYEQYV. The DNA for the CDR3 is TGTGCCAGCAGCTCTCCCGGGACTAGCGGGAGCTCCTACGAGCAGTACGTC.

V usage is TRBV3-1 (or the pseudogene TRBV3-2) and J usage is TRBJ1-1; D gene ambiguous. V gave up 0 bases and J gave up 3 bases, with 11 bases separating them. CDR3 size: 15 residues. Germline V CDR1 and CDR2: LGHDT, YNNKEL (reference sequence). In DNA form, the CDR3 reads TGTGCCAGCAGCCAAGATTCGTCCGGAGACACTGAAGCTTTCTTT. Residues: CASSQDSSGDTEAFF.

The CDR3 coding sequence is TGTGCCAGCAGCCCCCAACTGGGGGGAGATCAGCCCCAGCATTTT. It yields the protein CASSPQLGGDQPQHF. V is TRBV7-8 and J is TRBJ1-5; possibly TRBD1 for D (5 bases). The germline V and J ends were trimmed by 5 bases and 5 bases, with 16 bases remaining between them. Germline V gene lookup returns CDR1 SGHVS and CDR2 FQNEAQ. The CDR3 is 15 residues long.

This clone was counted a single time. The rearrangement joins TRBV10-1 to TRBJ1-1; D is unresolved. The length of the CDR3 is 13 residues. Per germline, CDR1 WNHNN and CDR2 SYGVQD (reference sequence). Trimming pared 3 bases from V and 0 bases from J, leaving 5 bases between. The CDR3 region is CASSDRMNTEAFF. The CDR3 bases are TGCGCCAGCAGTGACAGGATGAACACTGAAGCTTTCTTT.